This record covers a single T cell receptor (beta chain). The specificity of this receptor is unknown. No much larger clonotype is one base removed from it; base qualities were not supplied. A second Seattle source provided samples from volunteer blood donors who had recovered from COVID-19. The collaborating institutions used their own protocols to collect whole blood in K2EDTA tubes. For TCRbeta analysis, collaborators shipped samples in one of three forms: frozen whole blood, isolated PBMCs, or DNA extracted from either of those sample types. This entry comes from a study of blood T cell repertoires in COVID-19 (dated by TCRdb to between 2020 and 2021). For the wider study: The collaborator samples originated in the United States, Italy and Spain and spanned the acute and convalescent phases of COVID-19. The samples were drawn from the first 160 participants of the ongoing ImmuneRACE study and from 950 to 1,500 subjects provided by 6 global collaborators. Where HLA class I and class II types were available, the types were taken from metadata supplied by the sample provider, not from assay-based typing. The material from the prospective study consisted of cDNA or gDNA derived from T cells, B-cell-depleted T cells, or PBMCs. Subjects who had been exposed to COVID-19, were actively infected with it, or had recovered from it provided the deeply sampled blood TCRbeta repertoires that made up the dataset. A freely available public database, intended as a resource for researchers studying the immune response to SARS-CoV-2, is where the repertoires were released. The sample metadata nearly always contained a de-identified subject ID, COVID-19 status, age in years and sex.

The CDR3 has 15 amino acids, counting the end cysteine and phenylalanine. Of the read, only the CDR3 DNA is kept; its 45 bases are in frame from base 1. CDR1 LNHDA and CDR2 SQIVND were looked up in the germline V gene (reference sequence). V is reduced by 3 bases and J by 2 bases, leaving a spacing of 12 bases between them. Here is what the overall study found, with its caveats: The quantity of clinical and demographic metadata differed by source and by participant and was supplied without curation.

TCRbeta CDR3 regions were amplified from genomic DNA by means of the immunoSEQ Assay, a bias-controlled multiplex PCR. The authors' analysis ran thus. Within the assay, amplification of reference gene primers was used to estimate how many nucleated cells each sample contained. Sequence reads were collapsed and filtered to measure the absolute abundance of every unique TCRbeta CDR3 rearrangement. For each sample, productive Simpson clonality was calculated as the square root of Simpson's diversity index across productive rearrangements. This immuneACCESS table, as held by TCRdb, lists in-frame sequences with V and J called but not all clones. Of the missing ones, under half trace to an unresolved V gene in checked studies; the others have no known cause. V, J and clone size are those of that table, while D and trimming were read from the DNA. The sample table holds approximately 300,000 clones, of which roughly 90% were seen once. Roughly 6.7% of the sample is held by the ten biggest clonotypes.

The chain employs TRBV19 and TRBJ2-3; no D gene can be assigned with confidence. The receptor was derived from a man between 18 and 35 years old who had recovered from COVID-19. Sequencing was performed on peripheral blood. CDR3 sequence: CASSMALSFTDTQYF. The DNA reads as follows: TGTGCCAGTAGTATGGCCCTTTCTTTCACAGATACGCAGTATTTT.